This T cell receptor beta chain was sequenced during a study of breast tumors, draining lymph nodes, adjacent tissues. General study points: Tumor repertoires ranked between lymph nodes and nontumor tissue in diversity, with V and J gene preferences. The lymph node origin of tumor T cells was framed as consistent with a hypothesis, not demonstrated.

The CDR3 loop spans 15 amino acids. Looked up from germline, CDR1 is SGHTA and CDR2 is FQGTGA. Trimming removed 5 bases from V and 8 bases from J; junction bases left unmatched: 7. Axillary draining lymph nodes of breast cancer patients supplied the node samples. This clonotype has a count of ten or more. Antigen: not known. From the multiplex PCR reads, TCRdb called clonotypes with MiXCR, one entry per CDR3 protein. The data show fewer than 200,000 distinct CDR3 sequences, with approximately 30% seen just once and around 4% held by the top ten. Sequenced sample: axillary lymph node tissue. This chain links TRBV7-3 with TRBJ2-1; TRBD2 matches 12 bases. The receptor was derived from a female donor with breast cancer. Some clones in this sample may be carry-over from other donors' samples. CDR3 nucleotides: TGTGCCAGCAGCCGGCTAGCGGGAGGGTTCTATGAGCAGTTCTTC. It is translated as CASSRLAGGFYEQFF.